The 27 T cell receptor beta chains listed next were all sequenced from one sample in a study of T cell responses to AZD1222 COVID-19 vaccine. Profiling relied on immunoSEQ multiplex PCR, and the TCRdb table lists in-frame clones only, not all of them. The sample holds approximately 200,000 clones; around 93% are singletons and the top ten take about 9.2%. This material consisted of peripheral blood, taken on day 0 of AZD1222 vaccination. These receptors all stem from an adult in good health.

This clone was detected a few times. The V and J genes are TRBV7-3 and TRBJ1-1, with D uncertain. Trimming stripped 1 base from V and 1 base from J, with 7 bases between. Germline loops: CDR1 SGHTA, CDR2 FQGTGA. This CDR3 comprises 14 residues. This CDR3 is CASSLRHPNTEAFF. DNA for the CDR3: TGTGCCAGCAGCTTAAGGCACCCGAACACTGAAGCTTTCTTT.

The chain couples TRBV2 to TRBJ2-1, with D possibly TRBD2 on 6 matching bases. The CDR3 is made up of 13 amino acids. V was trimmed by 7 bases and J by 8 bases, leaving 15 bases between them. The germline gives CDR1 SNHLY, CDR2 FYNNEI. CDR3 in amino acids: CASMAGTVDEQFF. Here the CDR3 DNA reads TGTGCCAGCATGGCGGGGACGGTGGATGAGCAGTTCTTC.

The gene calls are TRBV19 and TRBJ2-7; 10 bases agree with TRBD2. This CDR3 is 14 amino acids long. Looked up from germline, CDR1 is LNHDA and CDR2 is SQIVND (reference sequence). J lost 5 bases, V lost 2 bases, and 3 bases had no gene match. The CDR3 nucleotides read TGTGCCAGTAGTATAACCAGCGGGAGGGACGAGCAGTACTTC. Translation: CASSITSGRDEQYF.

This chain connects TRBV27 to TRBJ1-1; 9 positions match TRBD1. Germline-derived CDR1 and CDR2 are MNHEY and SMNVEV (reference sequence). The CDR3 extends over 13 amino acids. J lost 4 bases, V lost 4 bases, and 1 base had no gene match. CDR3 amino acids: CASSWDRATEAFF. DNA for the CDR3: TGTGCCAGCAGTTGGGACAGGGCCACTGAAGCTTTCTTT.

CDR3 sequence: CASSPRQGRITTNEKLFF. For the CDR3, the DNA is TGTGCCAGCTCACCAAGGCAGGGGCGGATTACAACTAATGAAAAACTGTTTTTT. The gene calls are TRBV18 and TRBJ1-4; a weak D match, TRBD1 (6 bases). CDR3 length: 18 amino acids. V lost 2 bases, J lost 0 bases, and 16 bases lay in between. Germline V CDR1 and CDR2: KGHSH, LQKENI.

V and J are TRBV5-4 and TRBJ1-2, with 7 bases that match TRBD1. Germline values: CDR1 SGHNT, CDR2 YYREEE (reference sequence). V lost 0 bases and J lost 4; bases outside the gene matches: 3. The CDR3 has 14 residues. The CDR3, as DNA: TGTGCCAGCAGCTTGGCCCGGGACAGCTATGGCTACACCTTC. Its protein product is CASSLARDSYGYTF.

V and J are TRBV3-1 (or the pseudogene TRBV3-2) and TRBJ2-1; 10 bases align to TRBD1. The germline gives CDR1 LGHDT, CDR2 YNNKEL (reference sequence). This CDR3 region has 16 residues. With V trimmed by 0 bases and J by 9 bases, 8 bases remained unmatched. In DNA form, the CDR3 reads TGTGCCAGCAGCCAAGATGGGGACAGGGGCTCGAGTGAGCAGTTCTTC. Translating it yields CASSQDGDRGSSEQFF.

The CDR3: CASSLGVSGNTIYF. The CDR3, as DNA: TGTGCCAGCAGCCTCGGGGTCTCTGGAAACACCATATATTTT. This chain uses TRBV7-3 with TRBJ1-3; D gene ambiguous. V lost 5 bases and J lost 0, with 8 bases in between. CDR3 length equals 14 residues. Germline V CDR1 and CDR2: SGHTA, FQGTGA.

The V gene is TRBV5-8, the J gene TRBJ2-7; 11 nucleotides line up with TRBD2. The ends lost 0 bases at V and 3 bases at J; junction bases unmatched: 14. Germline V CDR1 and CDR2: SGHTS, YDEGEE. This CDR3 comprises 19 residues. The CDR3 sequence is CASSLERRTAGTSGYEQYF. The CDR3 bases are TGTGCCAGCAGCTTGGAGCGCAGGACCGCCGGGACTAGCGGCTACGAGCAGTACTTC.

The chain combines TRBV28 with TRBJ1-5; D not resolved. V gave up 6 bases and J gave up 0 bases, with 21 bases separating them. The CDR3 sequence is 18 residues long. Germline V gives CDR1 MDHEN, CDR2 SYDVKM. Here the CDR3 reads CASSPPHGEVYSNQPQHF. The CDR3 nucleotides are TGTGCCAGCAGCCCCCCCCACGGGGAGGTTTATAGCAATCAGCCCCAGCATTTT.

The chain is built from TRBV7-9 and TRBJ1-5; D remains unclear. V was cut by 5 bases and J by 2 bases, with 13 bases left in between. CDR3 size: 15 residues. Germline lookup yields CDR1 SEHNR and CDR2 FQNEAQ (reference sequence). The CDR3 region has the DNA TGTGCCAGCAGCAAAGGAGACATGGGCAATCAGCCCCAGCATTTT. Amino acid sequence: CASSKGDMGNQPQHF.

This sequence joins TRBV28 and TRBJ2-7, with 12 nucleotides matching TRBD1. CDR3 size: 18 residues. Trimming cost V 5 bases and J 6 bases; bases outside gene matches: 17. CDR1 is MDHEN, CDR2 SYDVKM, per germline. The CDR3 sequence is CASSPVGGTGGSRSEQYF. CDR3 bases: TGTGCCAGCAGTCCCGTTGGGGGGACAGGGGGCTCTAGGTCCGAGCAGTACTTC.

The V call is TRBV11-3, the J call TRBJ2-2, with TRBD2 matching 10 bases. V gave up 0 bases and J gave up 2 bases; unmatched junction bases: 3. This CDR3 comprises 17 residues. CDR1 is SGHNT and CDR2 is YENEEA in the germline V gene. The CDR3 nucleotides are TGTGCCAGCAGCTTAGACCGACTAGCGGGCAACACCGGGGAGCTGTTTTTT. It encodes CASSLDRLAGNTGELFF.

V and J are TRBV19 and TRBJ2-7; 11 nucleotides match TRBD1. The length of the CDR3 is 16 residues. V trimming: 5 bases; J trimming: 3 bases; junction bases outside the gene matches: 9. Germline loops: CDR1 LNHDA, CDR2 SQIVND (reference sequence). The CDR3: CASSPNSGTGGYEQYF. For the CDR3, the DNA is TGTGCCAGTAGTCCAAACTCCGGGACAGGGGGCTACGAGCAGTACTTC.

The genes are TRBV7-8 and TRBJ2-3; TRBD2 agrees at 10 bases. From germline, CDR1 is SGHVS and CDR2 FQNEAQ. The V segment lost 5 bases and the J segment 2 bases; nucleotides outside the gene matches: 16. The CDR3 extends over 19 amino acids. CDR3: CASSQTGKGLAGATDTQYF. The CDR3 DNA reads as TGTGCCAGCAGCCAGACAGGGAAGGGGCTAGCGGGAGCCACAGATACGCAGTATTTT.

The chain recombines TRBV6-5 with TRBJ1-2; 8 bases fit TRBD1. Germline trimming cut 0 bases from V and 7 bases from J; bases unmatched to any gene: 7. Germline CDR1 reads MNHEY; CDR2 reads SVGAGI. The CDR3 length is 15 residues. CDR3 nucleotide sequence: TGTGCCAGCAGTTACTCCCGGACAGGGATAGCTGGCTACACCTTC. Amino acid sequence: CASSYSRTGIAGYTF.

The chain uses TRBV10-2 and TRBJ1-1; no firm D call. CDR3 size: 13 residues. CDR1 and CDR2 from the germline V gene are WSHSY and SAAADI. V was cut by 6 bases and J by 1 base, with 9 bases left in between. The CDR3 protein is CASRGPRNTEAFF. The CDR3 DNA reads TGCGCCAGCAGAGGGCCCCGGAACACTGAAGCTTTCTTT.

This chain connects TRBV7-8 to TRBJ1-3; no firm D call. V was shortened by 2 bases and J by 3 bases, with 14 bases between the two germline ends. The CDR3 has 16 residues. CDR1 is SGHVS and CDR2 is FQNEAQ in the germline V gene. The CDR3 sequence is CASSLKWVIGGNTIYF. The CDR3 DNA follows: TGTGCCAGCAGCTTAAAGTGGGTGATCGGTGGAAACACCATATATTTT. Full variable domain (missing parts from reference TRBV7-8 and TRBJ1-3): GAGVSQSPRYKVAKRGQDVALRCDPISGHVSLFWYQQALGQGPEFLTYFQNEAQLDKSGLPSDRFFAERPEGSVSTLKIQRTQQEDSAVYLCASSLKWVIGGNTIYFGEGSWLTVV.

This sequence joins TRBV13 and TRBJ2-3; 8 nucleotides agree with TRBD2. J gave up 2 bases and V 2 bases, and 6 bases lay outside the gene matches. The germline gives CDR1 PRHDT, CDR2 FYEKMQ (reference sequence). The CDR3 totals 16 residues. The CDR3 loop reads CASSLRLAHDTDTQYF. The CDR3 coding sequence is TGTGCCAGCAGCTTACGACTAGCGCACGACACAGATACGCAGTATTTT. The full variable domain, rest sourced from reference TRBV13 and TRBJ2-3, is AAGVIQSPRHLIKEKRETATLKCYPIPRHDTVYWYQQGPGQDPQFLISFYEKMQSDKGSIPDRFSAQQFSDYHSELNMSSLELGDSALYFCASSLRLAHDTDTQYFGPGTRLTVL.

The chain has TRBV4-1 and TRBJ1-6; no reliable D call. The CDR3 contains 14 residues. Germline assignment: CDR1 MGHRA and CDR2 YSYEKL. V was pared by 0 bases and J by 14 bases, with 14 bases between. DNA for the CDR3: TGCGCCAGCAGCCAAGAAAGGCTGGGATCATCCCTCCACTTT. This translates into CASSQERLGSSLHF.

This clone was picked up a small number of times. This chain links TRBV7-8 with TRBJ2-2; TRBD2 is a possible D gene (6 bases). V lost 5 bases to trimming and J lost 0 bases, with 34 bases between them. This CDR3 is 23 amino acids long. Germline-derived CDR1 and CDR2 are SGHVS and FQNEAQ. CDR3 in amino acids: CASSPGSRTGTENSGPNTGELFF. The CDR3 DNA reads as TGTGCCAGCAGCCCCGGCAGCCGAACCGGGACGGAGAACAGCGGGCCGAACACCGGGGAGCTGTTTTTT.

The J gene is TRBJ1-1, the V gene TRBV5-1; D not certain. The V and J ends lost 4 bases and 1 base respectively, with 5 bases between them. Germline V gives CDR1 SGHRS, CDR2 YFSETQ. This CDR3 has 12 residues. The CDR3 is CASSGENTEAFF. CDR3 sequence (DNA): TGCGCCAGCAGCGGGGAGAACACTGAAGCTTTCTTT.

This rearrangement joins TRBV5-4 to TRBJ1-1; D is perhaps TRBD1 (5 bases). Germline V CDR1 and CDR2: SGHNT, YYREEE (reference sequence). This CDR3 comprises 14 residues. Trimming shortened V by 10 bases and J by 6 bases, and 22 bases separated the two germline ends. The CDR3 coding sequence is TGTGCCTATTTGGGGGAGGGTGGGATCGCTGAAGCTTTCTTT. This sequence encodes CAYLGEGGIAEAFF. Full variable domain (remainder filled in from reference TRBV5-4 and TRBJ1-1): ETGVTQSPTHLIKTRGQQVTLRCSSQSGHNTVSWYQQALGQGPQFIFQYYREEENGRGNFPPRFSGLQFPNYSSELNVNALELDDSALYLCAYLGEGGIAEAFFGQGTRLTVV.

This clone was observed a single time. The CDR3 loop reads CASSSGARREKLFF. DNA of the CDR3: TGTGCCAGCAGCTCCGGGGCCCGACGGGAAAAACTGTTTTTT. V usage is TRBV28 and J usage is TRBJ1-4, with D possibly TRBD1 on 5 matching bases. Germline assignment: CDR1 MDHEN and CDR2 SYDVKM. With 6 bases removed from V and 8 bases from J, the gap between germline ends came to 16 bases. The CDR3 spans 14 residues.

The V gene is TRBV28, the J gene TRBJ2-2, with 11 bases identical to TRBD1. Germline assignment: CDR1 MDHEN and CDR2 SYDVKM. V was pared by 5 bases and J by 5 bases, with 4 bases of the junction left unmatched. This CDR3 is built from 15 residues. The CDR3, as DNA: TGTGCCAGCAGTACCGGGACAGGGGGTACCGGGGAGCTGTTTTTT. Its translation: CASSTGTGGTGELFF. Looking up the rest from reference TRBV28 and TRBJ2-2 gives the full variable domain: DVKVTQSSRYLVKRTGEKVFLECVQDMDHENMFWYRQDPGLGLRLIYFSYDVKMKEKGDIPEGYSVSREKKERFSLILESASTNQTSMYLCASSTGTGGTGELFFGEGSRLTVL.

V and J are TRBV12-3 or TRBV12-4 and TRBJ2-7; D unresolved. V was cut by 5 bases and J by 3 bases, with 11 bases left in between. This CDR3 has 13 amino acids. CDR3 amino acids: CASSPDGLYEQYF. Here the CDR3 DNA reads TGTGCCAGCAGTCCGGACGGGCTCTACGAGCAGTACTTC.

This clone was detected once. The chain uses TRBV6-4 and TRBJ2-2; TRBD1 matches at 7 bases. V lost 6 bases and J lost 4; bases outside the gene matches: 5. CDR3 length: 14 amino acids. Germline lookup yields CDR1 MRHNA and CDR2 SNTAGT. The CDR3 loop is CASSPTGTTGELFF. In DNA, the CDR3 is TGTGCCAGCAGCCCGACAGGGACCACCGGGGAGCTGTTTTTT.